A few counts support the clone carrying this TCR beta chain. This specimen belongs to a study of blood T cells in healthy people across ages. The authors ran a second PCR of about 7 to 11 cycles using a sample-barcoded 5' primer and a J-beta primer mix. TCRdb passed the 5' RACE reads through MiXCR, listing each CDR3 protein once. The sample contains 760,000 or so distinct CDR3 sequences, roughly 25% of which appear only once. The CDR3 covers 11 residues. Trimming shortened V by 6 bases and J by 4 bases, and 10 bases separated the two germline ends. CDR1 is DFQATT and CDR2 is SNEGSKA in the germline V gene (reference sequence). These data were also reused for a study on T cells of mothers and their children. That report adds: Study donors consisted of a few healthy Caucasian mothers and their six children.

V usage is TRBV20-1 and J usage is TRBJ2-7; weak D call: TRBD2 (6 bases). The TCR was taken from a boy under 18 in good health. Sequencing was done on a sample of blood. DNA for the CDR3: TGCAGTGCCGGTCGGGGGTACGAGCAGTACTTC. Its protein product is CSAGRGYEQYF.